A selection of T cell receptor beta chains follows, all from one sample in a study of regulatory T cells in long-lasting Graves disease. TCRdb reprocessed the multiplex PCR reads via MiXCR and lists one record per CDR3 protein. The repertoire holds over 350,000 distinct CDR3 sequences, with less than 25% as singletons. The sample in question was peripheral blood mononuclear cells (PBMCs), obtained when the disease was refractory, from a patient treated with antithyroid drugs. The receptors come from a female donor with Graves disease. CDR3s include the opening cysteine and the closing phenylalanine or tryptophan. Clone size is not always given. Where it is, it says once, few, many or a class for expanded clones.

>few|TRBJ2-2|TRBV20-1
CSARAAGTSGKNTGELFF
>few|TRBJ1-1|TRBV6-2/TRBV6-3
CASSYFGQPNTEAFF
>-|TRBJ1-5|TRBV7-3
CASSRDRLNQPQHF
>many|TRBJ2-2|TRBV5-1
CASNPFGTTNTGELFF
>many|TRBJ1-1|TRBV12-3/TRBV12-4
CASSPDSLVPEAFF
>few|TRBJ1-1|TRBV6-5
CASSYSLEGSGTEAFF
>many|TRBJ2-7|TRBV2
CASILTSGRAYEQYF
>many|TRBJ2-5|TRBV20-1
CSEGLGETQYF
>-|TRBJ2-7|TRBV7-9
CASSPGVGQYEQYF
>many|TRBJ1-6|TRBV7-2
CASSHSPKGYSSPLHF
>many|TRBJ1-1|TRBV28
CASSVITGGNTEAFF
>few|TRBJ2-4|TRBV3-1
CASSQRGLAGPDAKNIQYF
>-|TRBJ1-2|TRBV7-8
CASSPLVLSRRTDNYGYTF